These 32 T cell receptor beta chains originate from one sample sequenced in a study of blood T cell repertoires in COVID-19. The protocol was immunoSEQ multiplex PCR, while the TCRdb copy is restricted to in-frame clones and leaves out a portion. This repertoire shows about 140,000 clones, about four fifths found once; its top ten account for more than 1.5%. The sample was peripheral blood. Every receptor here comes from a human donor in a cohort sampled during active COVID-19.

The CDR3 sequence is CASSVLSFREQFF. CDR3 in DNA: TGTGCCAGCAGCGTTTTAAGTTTCCGGGAGCAGTTCTTC. V and J are TRBV9 and TRBJ2-1; D call uncertain. The CDR3 contains 13 residues. The V end was cut by 2 bases, the J end by 10 bases, with 13 bases between. The germline CDR1 and CDR2 sequences are SGDLS and YYNGEE.

The genes are TRBV19 and TRBJ2-2; 14 bases are a match to TRBD2. This CDR3 has 17 residues. CDR1 LNHDA and CDR2 SQIVND come from the germline V gene (reference sequence). J lost 5 bases, V lost 7 bases, and 9 bases had no gene match. In DNA, the CDR3 is TGTGCCAGTACCTCCGGGACTAGCGGGAGTGGGACCGGGGAGCTGTTTTTT. Amino acids: CASTSGTSGSGTGELFF.

The J gene is TRBJ1-1, the V gene TRBV19, with 8 positions matching TRBD1. CDR3 length: 13 residues. Germline trimming cut 3 bases from V and 8 bases from J; bases unmatched to any gene: 5. CDR1 is LNHDA and CDR2 is SQIVND in the germline V gene (reference sequence). The CDR3 spells CASSIAAGGEAFF. The CDR3 bases are TGTGCCAGTAGTATCGCGGCAGGGGGCGAAGCTTTCTTT.

The chain employs TRBV25-1 and TRBJ2-1; 12 bases are shared with TRBD2. Germline CDR1 is MGHDK and CDR2 is SYGVNS. The CDR3 covers 15 residues. V shed 8 bases and J 4 bases; nucleotides not matched to a gene: 6. The CDR3 loop reads CASVSSGRAYNEQFF. Written as DNA, the CDR3 is TGTGCCAGCGTCTCTAGCGGGAGGGCTTACAATGAGCAGTTCTTC.

With respect to this clone: An end of the junction does not agree with germline; a read error may underlie this. This sequence joins TRBV7-7 and TRBJ2-7, with 8 bases identical to TRBD1. Germline loops: CDR1 SSHAT, CDR2 FNYEAQ (reference sequence). CDR3 length equals 21 residues. CDR3 loop: CASSLEIGGWGEGQGVHEQYF. CDR3 nucleotides: TGTGCTAGCAGCTTAGAAATAGGGGGATGGGGCGAAGGACAGGGCGTCCACGAGCAGTACTTC. The full variable domain, its missing parts supplied by reference TRBV7-7 and TRBJ2-7, is GAGVSQSPRYKVTKRGQDVTLRCDPISSHATLYWYQQALGQGPEFLTYFNYEAQPDKSGLPSDRFSAERPEGSISTLTIQRTEQRDSAMYRCASSLEIGGWGEGQGVHEQYFGPGTRLTVT.

The chain employs TRBV6-6 and TRBJ2-5; 9 bases agree with TRBD2. There are 14 residues in the CDR3. The V segment lost 7 bases and the J segment 5 bases; nucleotides outside the gene matches: 8. Germline values: CDR1 MNHNY, CDR2 SVGAGI (reference sequence). The CDR3 sequence is CASTSLAGGETQYF. The CDR3 DNA is TGTGCCAGCACGTCACTAGCGGGTGGGGAGACCCAGTACTTC.

This chain joins TRBV21-1 and TRBJ2-1; TRBD2 is the table's D call, not checked against the DNA. TRBV21-1 is marked as a pseudogene. The CDR3 length is 17 residues. Written as DNA, the CDR3 is TGTGCCAGCAGCAGACGCCTCTTCGGGAGTTTGGGCAATGAGCAGTTCTTC. This encodes CASSRRLFGSLGNEQFF.

Many counts were recorded for this clone. The V and J genes are TRBV29-1 and TRBJ1-1; 9 bases agree with TRBD1. Germline V gives CDR1 SQVTM, CDR2 ANQGSEA. V shed 7 bases, J shed 1 base, and the junction held 7 bases outside the gene matches. There are 14 residues in the CDR3. The CDR3 is CSAKGGQGNTEAFF. DNA of the CDR3: TGCAGCGCCAAAGGGGGACAGGGGAACACTGAAGCTTTCTTT.

There are a few counts of this clone. The chain is built from TRBV6-2 or TRBV6-3 and TRBJ1-5; 7 positions match TRBD1. CDR3 length: 15 amino acids. Germline CDR1 MNHEY, CDR2 SVGEGT. The ends lost 2 bases at V and 4 bases at J; junction bases unmatched: 5. The CDR3 nucleotides are TGTGCCAGCAGTTACGGGACAGTAGGTAATCAGCCCCAGCATTTT. Encoded protein: CASSYGTVGNQPQHF.

The chain couples TRBV6-4 to TRBJ1-6, with unresolved D. The germline CDR1 and CDR2 sequences are MRHNA and SNTAGT. The CDR3 is 15 residues long. V lost 8 bases and J 7 bases, leaving 18 bases between the germline ends. The CDR3 DNA sequence: TGTGCCAGCTCCACCGATGGGCAGCCGAATTCACCCCTCCACTTT. Encoded protein: CASSTDGQPNSPLHF.

This clone appeared a few times. V and J are TRBV7-9 and TRBJ2-7; 7 bases agree with TRBD2. The CDR3 is 17 amino acids. Germline CDR1 and CDR2: SEHNR and FQNEAQ (reference sequence). Germline trimming cut 0 bases from V and 1 base from J; bases unmatched to any gene: 9. CDR3: CASSLARLADGSYEQYF. The CDR3 region has the DNA TGTGCCAGCAGCTTAGCGCGGCTAGCGGATGGATCCTACGAGCAGTACTTC.

The genes are TRBV7-2 and TRBJ1-2, with a weak D call TRBD1 (5 bases). Looked up from germline, CDR1 is SGHTA and CDR2 is FQGNSA. The CDR3 covers 17 residues. The V gene lost 2 bases and the J gene lost 7 bases, with 23 bases spanning the gap. In nucleotides, the CDR3 is TGTGCCAGCAGCTTACTCCATAACCCGGGCAGGGAGGGTGGCTACACCTTC. It translates to CASSLLHNPGREGGYTF.

The genes are TRBV7-8 and TRBJ2-1, with 10 bases fitting TRBD2. Germline CDR1 SGHVS, CDR2 FQNEAQ. The CDR3 sequence is 15 residues long. With 5 bases clipped from V and 6 bases from J, the junction kept 7 bases outside the gene matches. CDR3 region: CASSNREREGNEQFF. The CDR3 DNA reads as TGTGCCAGCAGCAATAGGGAGCGGGAGGGCAATGAGCAGTTCTTC. The full variable domain, in which reference TRBV7-8 and TRBJ2-1 provide the parts outside the CDR3, is GAGVSQSPRYKVAKRGQDVALRCDPISGHVSLFWYQQALGQGPEFLTYFQNEAQLDKSGLPSDRFFAERPEGSVSTLKIQRTQQEDSAVYLCASSNREREGNEQFFGPGTRLTVL.

The chain combines TRBV30 with TRBJ2-3, with 11 nucleotides matching TRBD2. The length of the CDR3 is 16 residues. Germline loops: CDR1 GTSNPN, CDR2 SVGIG (reference sequence). The V and J ends lost 0 bases and 4 bases, in that order; junction bases with no gene match: 6. The CDR3 region is CAWSVGVAGGADTQYF. As DNA, the CDR3 is TGTGCCTGGAGTGTCGGGGTAGCGGGAGGGGCAGATACGCAGTATTTT.

The chain carries TRBV24-1 and TRBJ2-4; tentatively, D is TRBD1 (6 bases). Trimming pared 9 bases from V and 3 bases from J, leaving 11 bases between. From germline, CDR1 is KGHDR and CDR2 SFDVKD. The CDR3 covers 13 residues. The CDR3: CATSGVDKNIQYF. The CDR3 DNA sequence: TGTGCCACCTCAGGGGTTGACAAAAACATTCAGTACTTC.

V and J are TRBV19 and TRBJ2-7, with 7 nucleotides matching TRBD2. Germline assignment: CDR1 LNHDA and CDR2 SQIVND (reference sequence). V was pared by 3 bases and J by 5 bases, with 10 bases of the junction left unmatched. The CDR3 totals 15 residues. The CDR3 loop is CASSMGGRGGDEQYF. The CDR3 region has the DNA TGTGCCAGTAGTATGGGGGGGAGGGGAGGCGACGAGCAGTACTTC.

The chain employs TRBV9 and TRBJ2-2, with 12 bases lining up with TRBD2. The CDR3 runs to 17 residues. CDR1 and CDR2 from the germline V gene are SGDLS and YYNGEE. V was clipped by 4 bases and J by 5 bases; unmatched bases: 9. The CDR3 protein is CASSPSGRALETGELFF. Here the CDR3 DNA reads TGTGCCAGCAGCCCTAGCGGGAGGGCCCTCGAAACCGGGGAGCTGTTTTTT.

The rearrangement joins TRBV5-1 to TRBJ1-2; no definite D call. The germline V and J ends were trimmed by 0 bases and 5 bases, with 14 bases remaining between them. Germline CDR1 and CDR2: SGHRS and YFSETQ. The CDR3 sequence is 15 residues long. The CDR3 bases are TGCGCCAGCAGCTTGGCCTCGGGATCTCAGTATGGCTACACCTTC. Translated: CASSLASGSQYGYTF.

This clone was counted a single time. The chain links TRBV19 to TRBJ2-3; possibly TRBD2 for D (6 bases). Germline loops: CDR1 LNHDA, CDR2 SQIVND (reference sequence). V gave up 7 bases and J gave up 2 bases, with 13 bases separating them. The CDR3 covers 14 residues. The CDR3 is CASMAGRHTDTQYF. The CDR3, as DNA: TGTGCCAGTATGGCGGGGAGGCACACAGATACGCAGTATTTT. The whole variable domain, filled in from reference TRBV19 and TRBJ2-3, reads DGGITQSPKYLFRKEGQNVTLSCEQNLNHDAMYWYRQDPGQGLRLIYYSQIVNDFQKGDIAEGYSVSREKKESFPLTVTSAQKNPTAFYLCASMAGRHTDTQYFGPGTRLTVL.

The chain has TRBV7-9 and TRBJ2-5; possible D gene TRBD2, 5 bases. Germline CDR1 reads SEHNR; CDR2 reads FQNEAQ (reference sequence). Trimming removed 2 bases from V and 3 bases from J, with 22 bases in between. The CDR3 is 18 residues long. The CDR3 region is CASSLIEVASRGEETQYF. DNA of the CDR3: TGTGCCAGCAGCTTAATCGAGGTGGCTAGCAGAGGCGAAGAGACCCAGTACTTC.

The rearrangement uses TRBV18 and TRBJ2-1, with TRBD2 matching 8 bases. This CDR3 is 14 amino acids long. The germline V gene has CDR1 KGHSH and CDR2 LQKENI. V was pared by 0 bases and J by 8 bases, with 3 bases of the junction left unmatched. The CDR3 loop is CASSPPSGSHEQFF. The CDR3, as DNA: TGTGCCAGCTCACCACCAAGCGGGAGCCATGAGCAGTTCTTC.

The chain uses TRBV30 and TRBJ1-2, with no clear D. Germline CDR1 GTSNPN, CDR2 SVGIG (reference sequence). The CDR3 is 12 residues long. Deletions cut 3 bases from V and 8 bases from J, with 13 bases between. The DNA of the CDR3 is TGTGCCTGGAGCCCGTCCCCTGTCGGCTACACCTTC. It codes for CAWSPSPVGYTF. Full variable domain (missing parts from reference TRBV30 and TRBJ1-2): SQTIHQWPATLVQPVGSPLSLECTVEGTSNPNLYWYRQAAGRGLQLLFYSVGIGQISSEVPQNLSASRPQDRQFILSSKKLLLSDSGFYLCAWSPSPVGYTFGSGTRLTVV.

J is TRBJ2-6 and V is TRBV6-6; 8 bases are a match to TRBD1. The V gene's germline CDR1 is MNHNY and CDR2 SVGAGI (reference sequence). V lost 5 bases, J lost 0 bases, and 9 bases stayed unmatched. CDR3 length: 18 amino acids. The CDR3 DNA is TGTGCCAGCAGTCGAGCTGGACAGGGCCGCTCTGGGGCCAACGTCCTGACTTTC. Its protein is CASSRAGQGRSGANVLTF.

The rearrangement uses TRBV3-1 (or the pseudogene TRBV3-2) and TRBJ1-5, with 7 bases matching TRBD1. Germline CDR1 and CDR2: LGHDT and YNNKEL (reference sequence). The V and J ends lost 4 bases and 1 base, in that order; junction bases with no gene match: 10. CDR3 length equals 17 residues. DNA for the CDR3: TGTGCCAGCAGCCCGGGAACAGGGGAAAAGAGCAATCAGCCCCAGCATTTT. It specifies CASSPGTGEKSNQPQHF.

This sequence joins TRBV6-1 and TRBJ1-2; 8 positions agree with TRBD1. The junction had 12 bases not matched to a gene; V was cut back by 2 bases and J by 4 bases. Germline CDR1 is MNHNS and CDR2 is SASEGT. This CDR3 spans 17 amino acids. The CDR3 is CASSESTGTGKIYGYTF. CDR3 in DNA: TGTGCCAGCAGTGAAAGTACCGGGACAGGAAAAATCTATGGCTACACCTTC.

The rearrangement joins TRBV4-3 to TRBJ2-1; 8 positions match TRBD1. Unmatched junction bases numbered 9, after V lost 1 base and J lost 4 bases. The CDR3 covers 17 residues. Germline assignment: CDR1 LGHNA and CDR2 YSLEER. This chain's CDR3 is CASSQGADRGGYNEQFF. The CDR3 coding sequence is TGCGCCAGCAGCCAAGGAGCAGACAGGGGTGGATACAATGAGCAGTTCTTC.

This clone was counted once. V is TRBV19 and J is TRBJ2-3; 7 nucleotides line up with TRBD2. CDR3 size: 15 residues. The germline V gene encodes CDR1 LNHDA and CDR2 SQIVND (reference sequence). The ends lost 1 base at V and 3 bases at J; junction bases unmatched: 4. CDR3 sequence (DNA): TGTGCCAGTAGTATAGGAGGGAGGGGAACAGATACGCAGTATTTT. This gives the protein CASSIGGRGTDTQYF.

This rearrangement joins TRBV5-6 to TRBJ1-6; 7 nucleotides match TRBD1. This CDR3 contains 16 residues. CDR1 SGHDT and CDR2 YYEEEE come from the germline V gene. V lost 6 bases and J lost 7; bases outside the gene matches: 13. CDR3 amino acids: CASTSTGRMENSPLHF. As DNA, the CDR3 is TGTGCCAGCACCTCGACAGGGAGAATGGAAAATTCACCCCTCCACTTT.

V is TRBV30 and J is TRBJ1-1, with 7 bases identical to TRBD1. This CDR3 has 15 residues. Germline V gene sequence: CDR1 GTSNPN, CDR2 SVGIG (reference sequence). V was pared by 3 bases and J by 5 bases, with 12 bases of the junction left unmatched. The CDR3 loop reads CAWRTGLSWGTEAFF. The DNA of the CDR3 is TGTGCCTGGAGGACAGGGCTCAGCTGGGGGACTGAAGCTTTCTTT.

This chain links TRBV7-3 with TRBJ2-1; TRBD2 aligns across 7 bases. Looked up from germline, CDR1 is SGHTA and CDR2 is FQGTGA. The ends lost 2 bases at V and 5 bases at J; junction bases unmatched: 6. This CDR3 has 15 amino acids. The CDR3 sequence: CASSLLAEGHNEQFF. The DNA for the CDR3 is TGTGCCAGCAGCTTACTAGCGGAGGGGCACAATGAGCAGTTCTTC.

The genes are TRBV28 and TRBJ2-1, with 12 bases fitting TRBD2. The CDR3 covers 14 residues. Trimming at V came to 4 bases and at J to 7 bases, leaving 2 bases not matched to a gene. Germline-derived CDR1 and CDR2 are MDHEN and SYDVKM. This CDR3 is CASSSTSGRNEQFF. Written as DNA, the CDR3 is TGTGCCAGCAGTTCAACTAGCGGGAGGAATGAGCAGTTCTTC.

This chain connects TRBV6-2 or TRBV6-3 to TRBJ2-1; weak D call: TRBD1 (5 bases). The CDR3 loop spans 14 amino acids. V was clipped by 3 bases and J by 3 bases, with 9 bases between them. The germline V gene encodes CDR1 MNHEY and CDR2 SVGEGT. DNA for the CDR3: TGTGCCAGCAGTTATTATGACAGCTACAATGAGCAGTTCTTC. It encodes CASSYYDSYNEQFF.